Reported below is one TCR beta chain. The method was immunoSEQ multiplex PCR; TCRdb's version includes in-frame clones alone and lacks a portion of them. The data hold 100,000 to 150,000 clones, with about 89% observed a single time. This entry comes from a study of control samples from healthy donors and cancer patients. Germline V gene sequence: CDR1 MNHEY, CDR2 SVGAGI. The CDR3 is made up of 15 amino acids. V lost 0 bases and J lost 4; bases outside the gene matches: 4. The specimen sequenced was blood. This TCR was sampled from a man aged 45-65 years in good health. The chain uses TRBV6-5 and TRBJ1-2; 8 nucleotides agree with TRBD1. This chain's CDR3 is CASSYSWQGAYGYTF. CDR3 bases: TGTGCCAGCAGTTACTCGTGGCAGGGGGCCTATGGCTACACCTTC.